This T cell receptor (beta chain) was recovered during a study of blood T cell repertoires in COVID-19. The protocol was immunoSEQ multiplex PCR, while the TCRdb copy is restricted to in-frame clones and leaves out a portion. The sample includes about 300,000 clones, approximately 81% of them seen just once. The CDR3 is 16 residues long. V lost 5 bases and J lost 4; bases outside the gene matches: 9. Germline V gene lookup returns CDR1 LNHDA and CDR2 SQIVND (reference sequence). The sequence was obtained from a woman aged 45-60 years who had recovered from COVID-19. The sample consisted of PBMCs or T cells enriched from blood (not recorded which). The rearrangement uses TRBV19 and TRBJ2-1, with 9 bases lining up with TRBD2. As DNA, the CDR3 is TGTGCCAGTAGTGCCCGATCTAGCGGGGATTACAATGAGCAGTTCTTC. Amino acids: CASSARSSGDYNEQFF.